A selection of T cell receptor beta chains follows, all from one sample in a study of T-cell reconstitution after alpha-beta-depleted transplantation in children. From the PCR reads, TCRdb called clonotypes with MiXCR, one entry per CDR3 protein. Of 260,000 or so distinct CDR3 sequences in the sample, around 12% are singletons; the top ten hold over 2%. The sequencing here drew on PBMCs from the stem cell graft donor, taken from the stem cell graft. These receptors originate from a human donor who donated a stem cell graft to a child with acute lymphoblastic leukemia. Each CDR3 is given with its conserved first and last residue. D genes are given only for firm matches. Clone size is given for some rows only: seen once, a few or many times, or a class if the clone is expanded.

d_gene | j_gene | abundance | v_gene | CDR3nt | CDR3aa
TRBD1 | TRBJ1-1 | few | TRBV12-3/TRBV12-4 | TGTGCCAGCAGGAACCCCTCCGGGACAGGGCATGAAGCTTTCTTT | CASRNPSGTGHEAFF
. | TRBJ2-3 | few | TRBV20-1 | TGCAGTGCTAGCCTGACTGGTAGCACAGATACGCAGTATTTT | CSASLTGSTDTQYF
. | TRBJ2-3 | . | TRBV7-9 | TGTGCCAGCAGCTTAGCCGGCAGGGCCCCAGATACGCAGTATTTT | CASSLAGRAPDTQYF
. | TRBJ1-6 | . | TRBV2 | TGTGCCAGCAGTGACGACTGGCGGAGTAATTCACCCCTCCACTTT | CASSDDWRSNSPLHF
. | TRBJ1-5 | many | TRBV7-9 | TGTGCCAGCAGCTCGACAAGGGGCAATCAGCCCCAGCATTTT | CASSSTRGNQPQHF
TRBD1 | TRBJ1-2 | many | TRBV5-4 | TGTGCCAGCATTTCGGACAGGAGGTTTGAGGGCTACACCTTC | CASISDRRFEGYTF
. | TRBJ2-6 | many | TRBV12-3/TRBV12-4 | TGTGCCAGCAGCCGGGACGGTGTCTCTGGGGCCAACGTCCTGACTTTC | CASSRDGVSGANVLTF
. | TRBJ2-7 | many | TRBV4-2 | TGTGCCAGCAGCCCCCGTGGGGGTAGTTCCTACGAGCAGTACTTC | CASSPRGGSSYEQYF
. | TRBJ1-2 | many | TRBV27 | TGTGCCAGCAGTTTCTATTTCGACGCATCTAACTATGGCTACACCTTC | CASSFYFDASNYGYTF
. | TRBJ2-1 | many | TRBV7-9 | TGTGCCAGCAGCCCCCGGGACGTCACCTACAATGAGCAGTTCTTC | CASSPRDVTYNEQFF
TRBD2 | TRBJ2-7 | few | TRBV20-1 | TGCAGTGCTAGAGATCAACTAGCGGGGGTCTCCTACGAGCAGTACTTC | CSARDQLAGVSYEQYF
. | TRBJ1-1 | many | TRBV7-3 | TGTGCCAGCAGCTTAGACCAGGGCACTGAAGCTTTCTTT | CASSLDQGTEAFF
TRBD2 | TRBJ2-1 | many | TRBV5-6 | TGTGCCAGCAGCCCTCCGGGACTAGCGGGGCAAGAGTTCTTC | CASSPPGLAGQEFF
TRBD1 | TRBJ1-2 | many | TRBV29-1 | TGCAGCGTCACCCTGAAGCCGAAAGGGGACAGGGCTAACTATGGCTACACCTTC | CSVTLKPKGDRANYGYTF
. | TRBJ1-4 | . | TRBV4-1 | TGCGCCAGCAGCCAAGGGCCGGCCAGGTCGGTTTTT | CASSQGPARSVF